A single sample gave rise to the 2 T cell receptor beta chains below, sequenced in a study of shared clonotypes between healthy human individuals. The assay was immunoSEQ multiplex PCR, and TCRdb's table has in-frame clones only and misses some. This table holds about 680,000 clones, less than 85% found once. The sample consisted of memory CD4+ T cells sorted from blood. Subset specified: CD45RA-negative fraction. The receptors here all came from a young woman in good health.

CDR3 sequence reads: CASSDSGRATGELFF. The CDR3, as DNA: TGTGCCAGCAGCGATAGCGGGAGGGCGACCGGGGAGCTGTTTTTT. The chain links TRBV11-2 to TRBJ2-2, with 11 bases fitting TRBD2. Trimming took 5 bases from V and 5 from J; bases not matched to a gene: 4. The germline gives CDR1 SGHAT, CDR2 FQNNGV. This CDR3 comprises 15 residues.

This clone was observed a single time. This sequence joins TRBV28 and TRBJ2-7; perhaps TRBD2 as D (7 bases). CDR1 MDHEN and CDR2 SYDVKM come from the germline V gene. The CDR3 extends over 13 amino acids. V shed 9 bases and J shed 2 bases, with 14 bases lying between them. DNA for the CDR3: TGTGCCAGTTTGGGGGGGCTAGCCTACGAGCAGTACTTC. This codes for CASLGGLAYEQYF.